This T cell receptor beta chain was documented in a study of blood T cell repertoires in COVID-19. The table came from immunoSEQ multiplex PCR; TCRdb's copy has only in-frame clones and leaves some out. The data hold about 100,000 clones, with about nine tenths observed a single time. This clone was found a few times. The CDR3 contains 12 residues. CDR1 is SGHAT, CDR2 FQNNGV, per germline. V was shortened by 1 base and J by 12 bases, with 12 bases between the two germline ends. V is TRBV11-2 and J is TRBJ1-2; D call uncertain. The sequence was obtained from a middle-aged man with acute or convalescent COVID-19. The sequencing sample was made of peripheral blood. For the CDR3, the DNA is TGTGCCAGCAGCTTAGGAGGGAATTCCCACACCTTC. Its protein is CASSLGGNSHTF.